Presented here are 26 T cell receptor beta chains from one specimen sequenced in a study of identical twins. From the 5' RACE reads, TCRdb called clonotypes with MiXCR, one entry per CDR3 protein. Among hundreds of thousands of distinct CDR3 sequences listed, about 20% were seen once. Separately, the same data were catalogued under a study of T cells expressing NK-cell markers.

Specimen: PBMCs. All receptors come from a woman between 18 and 29 years old in good health.

This clonotype appeared a few times. The rearrangement links TRBV7-9 to TRBJ2-7, with 8 bases that match TRBD1. Germline-derived CDR1 and CDR2 are SEHNR and FQNEAQ (reference sequence). The J segment lost 6 bases and the V segment lost 7 bases, leaving 11 bases of the junction unmatched. This CDR3 is built from 14 residues. This chain's CDR3 is CASIFGTGQGEQYF. In DNA, the CDR3 is TGTGCCAGCATATTCGGGACAGGACAGGGCGAGCAGTACTTC.

Only a few counts were recorded for this clonotype. The chain employs TRBV29-1 and TRBJ2-1, with D perhaps matching TRBD2 (7 bases). The CDR3 runs to 13 residues. Per germline, CDR1 SQVTM and CDR2 ANQGSEA. V was clipped by 7 bases and J by 7 bases, with 17 bases between them. The CDR3 DNA follows: TGCAGCGGGGGATTACAGGGAGGGAATGAGCAGTTCTTC. Its protein product is CSGGLQGGNEQFF.

The chain has TRBV29-1 and TRBJ2-1; D is possibly TRBD2 (5 bases). CDR3 length: 13 residues. Trimming took 5 bases from V and 9 from J, leaving 17 bases between them. CDR1 is SQVTM, CDR2 ANQGSEA, per germline. CDR3 DNA: TGCAGCGTTCCCAATCGGACTCCTAGTGAGCAGTTCTTC. Translated, it gives CSVPNRTPSEQFF.

The sample holds a few counts of this clonotype. The rearrangement joins TRBV7-2 to TRBJ2-7; D not resolved. Deletions cut 2 bases from V and 5 bases from J, with 10 bases between. The CDR3 totals 13 residues. Germline CDR1 reads SGHTA; CDR2 reads FQGNSA. CDR3 sequence: CASSLSRVHEQYF. The CDR3 DNA reads as TGTGCCAGCAGCTTAAGTAGGGTACACGAGCAGTACTTC. Together with reference TRBV7-2 and TRBJ2-7, the CDR3 gives the full variable domain: GAGVSQSPSNKVTEKGKDVELRCDPISGHTALYWYRQSLGQGLEFLIYFQGNSAPDKSGLPSDRFSAERTGGSVSTLTIQRTQQEDSAVYLCASSLSRVHEQYFGPGTRLTVT.

This clonotype was detected only a few times. This chain uses TRBV15 with TRBJ2-4, with D possibly TRBD1 on 6 matching bases. CDR1 LNHNV and CDR2 YYDKDF come from the germline V gene (reference sequence). V lost 0 bases to trimming and J lost 0 bases, with 12 bases between them. The CDR3 length is 17 residues. The CDR3 nucleotides are TGTGCCACCAGCAGAGATTCCGGACAGCTAGCCAAAAACATTCAGTACTTC. As protein: CATSRDSGQLAKNIQYF.

V and J are TRBV2 and TRBJ2-1; 14 bases align to TRBD2. Germline V gives CDR1 SNHLY, CDR2 FYNNEI. The CDR3 runs to 14 residues. The V gene end was trimmed by 8 bases and the J gene end by 6 bases; junction bases not matched to a gene: 3. The CDR3 region has the DNA TGTGCCAGCTACGGGACTAGCGGGAGCAATGAGCAGTTCTTC. It translates to CASYGTSGSNEQFF.

V and J are TRBV7-9 and TRBJ1-1, with D unresolved. In germline, CDR1 is SEHNR, CDR2 FQNEAQ (reference sequence). Trimming shortened V by 1 base and J by 0 bases, and 9 bases separated the two germline ends. There are 15 residues in the CDR3. The CDR3 loop is CASSLGEPVNTEAFF. In DNA, the CDR3 is TGTGCCAGCAGCTTAGGGGAGCCGGTGAACACTGAAGCTTTCTTT.

This clonotype was observed a few times. This chain connects TRBV6-1 to TRBJ1-5, with a tentative D call TRBD1 (6 bases). V was shortened by 4 bases and J by 3 bases, with 7 bases between the two germline ends. The CDR3 extends over 13 amino acids. CDR1 MNHNS and CDR2 SASEGT come from the germline V gene. The CDR3 here is CASSGQVNQPQHF. The CDR3 DNA follows: TGTGCCAGCAGTGGACAGGTCAATCAGCCCCAGCATTTT.

This clonotype was recorded a few times. V and J are TRBV10-3 and TRBJ2-4; D gene uncertain. CDR3 length: 13 amino acids. Germline V gene data show CDR1 as ENHRY and CDR2 as SYGVKD. Trimming cost V 11 bases and J 0 bases, with 11 bases left between them. As DNA, the CDR3 is TGTGCCGCATCCCCGGGAGCCAAAAACATTCAGTACTTC. Protein: CAASPGAKNIQYF.

The chain joins TRBV7-3 to TRBJ1-6; unclear D gene. With 4 bases removed from V and 10 bases from J, the gap between germline ends came to 11 bases. The CDR3 is 13 residues long. Germline V gene lookup returns CDR1 SGHTA and CDR2 FQGTGA. The DNA of the CDR3 is TGTGCCAGCAGCTGGACGGCCCGGTCACCCCTCCACTTT. Residues: CASSWTARSPLHF.

The chain joins TRBV7-2 to TRBJ2-3, with TRBD2 matching over 7 bases. CDR3 size: 15 residues. CDR1 and CDR2 from the germline V gene are SGHTA and FQGNSA. V gave up 0 bases and J gave up 6 bases; unmatched junction bases: 6. The CDR3 DNA reads TGTGCCAGCAGCTTAGCGGTGAATAGCGGGGATACGCAGTATTTT. This encodes CASSLAVNSGDTQYF.

This clonotype was counted a few times. J is TRBJ1-1 and V is TRBV4-3; D is uncertain. Germline loops: CDR1 LGHNA, CDR2 YSLEER. V was clipped by 0 bases and J by 4 bases, with 9 bases between them. The length of the CDR3 is 14 residues. CDR3 protein: CASSQEGSSTEAFF. The CDR3 DNA reads TGCGCCAGCAGCCAAGAGGGGTCTAGCACTGAAGCTTTCTTT.

The CDR3 loop is CASSFFKGAPEAFF. As DNA, the CDR3 is TGTGCCAGCAGTTTTTTTAAGGGTGCGCCTGAAGCTTTCTTT. This sequence joins TRBV12-3 or TRBV12-4 and TRBJ1-1; D remains unclear. The CDR3 covers 14 residues. The V gene lost 3 bases and the J gene lost 6 bases, with 14 bases spanning the gap.

The chain recombines TRBV12-3 or TRBV12-4 with TRBJ1-5; 9 nucleotides agree with TRBD1. V gave up 7 bases and J gave up 7 bases; unmatched junction bases: 8. The CDR3 is 14 residues long. CDR3 protein: CASTAGQGRQPQHF. The CDR3 DNA follows: TGTGCCAGCACCGCTGGACAGGGGCGCCAGCCCCAGCATTTT.

The table lists this clonotype with many counts. The chain employs TRBV27 and TRBJ2-1; the D gene is possibly TRBD2 (6 bases). V was trimmed by 5 bases and J by 1 base, leaving 9 bases between them. The CDR3 runs 14 residues. Germline-derived CDR1 and CDR2 are MNHEY and SMNVEV (reference sequence). The CDR3 is CASSRRGSYNEQFF. CDR3 sequence (DNA): TGTGCCAGCAGTCGCCGGGGGTCCTACAATGAGCAGTTCTTC.

This clonotype turned up a few times. This rearrangement joins TRBV12-3 or TRBV12-4 to TRBJ1-5, with D tentatively TRBD1 (5 bases). V was cut by 2 bases and J by 7 bases, with 12 bases left in between. The CDR3 totals 14 residues. CDR3 protein: CASSLSRARQPQHF. The CDR3 DNA sequence: TGTGCCAGCAGTTTAAGCAGGGCCAGACAGCCCCAGCATTTT.

This clonotype was picked up many times. V gene TRBV7-3 combines with J gene TRBJ2-2; 10 positions match TRBD2. The CDR3 has 20 residues. Germline V gene data show CDR1 as SGHTA and CDR2 as FQGTGA. The V and J ends lost 0 bases and 1 base, in that order; junction bases with no gene match: 11. The CDR3 DNA sequence: TGTGCCAGCAGCTTAACGTATCCAGCGGGGGGGCCAGAGAACACCGGGGAGCTGTTTTTT. It encodes CASSLTYPAGGPENTGELFF.

This clonotype was seen repeatedly, ten times or more. The J gene is TRBJ1-5, the V gene TRBV6-1, with D possibly TRBD1 on 6 matching bases. The CDR3 covers 15 residues. The germline gives CDR1 MNHNS, CDR2 SASEGT. The ends were cut back, 6 bases at V and 0 bases at J, with 12 bases in the middle. The CDR3 coding sequence is TGTGCCAGCAGCAGGGGACGGTCTAGCAATCAGCCCCAGCATTTT. As protein: CASSRGRSSNQPQHF.

The J gene is TRBJ2-7, the V gene TRBV7-9; D may be TRBD2 (7 bases). This CDR3 spans 12 amino acids. Germline V CDR1 and CDR2: SEHNR, FQNEAQ (reference sequence). Trimming left V 4 bases short and J 7 bases short, with 11 bases between. CDR3 amino acids: CASSSRGAEQYF. CDR3 in DNA: TGTGCCAGCAGCTCCCGGGGGGCAGAGCAGTACTTC.

This clonotype has only a few counts. The V call is TRBV29-1, the J call TRBJ2-2, with D maybe TRBD2 (7 bases). CDR1 and CDR2 from the germline V gene are SQVTM and ANQGSEA. The V and J ends lost 0 bases and 9 bases respectively, with 11 bases between them. CDR3 length equals 13 residues. CDR3 residues: CSVEDGRGRELFF. For the CDR3, the DNA is TGCAGCGTTGAAGATGGGCGGGGGCGGGAGCTGTTTTTT.

This clonotype was observed a few times. The rearrangement joins TRBV5-1 to TRBJ2-1, with D uncertain. This CDR3 contains 13 residues. Germline lookup yields CDR1 SGHRS and CDR2 YFSETQ. V was shortened by 1 base and J by 8 bases, with 10 bases between the two germline ends. Written as DNA, the CDR3 is TGCGCCAGCAGCTTGATTCCCGAGGATGAGCAGTTCTTC. Amino acid sequence: CASSLIPEDEQFF.

The rearrangement uses TRBV4-1 and TRBJ2-1, with 8 bases lining up with TRBD2. The CDR3 contains 16 residues. V lost 4 bases to trimming and J lost 8 bases; unmatched junction nucleotides: 13. CDR1 MGHRA and CDR2 YSYEKL come from the germline V gene. The CDR3 loop reads CASSLLGAGVGDEQFF. Written as DNA, the CDR3 is TGCGCCAGCAGCCTCCTCGGAGCGGGGGTGGGCGATGAGCAGTTCTTC.

The chain employs TRBV3-1 and TRBJ2-5; no clear D gene. CDR1 is LGHDT and CDR2 is YNNKEL in the germline V gene (reference sequence). This CDR3 region has 13 residues. The V end was cut by 0 bases, the J end by 9 bases, with 11 bases between. The DNA for the CDR3 is TGTGCCAGCAGCCAAGATCTACCAGCTCCCCAGTACTTC. Protein: CASSQDLPAPQYF.

This clonotype was recorded at least ten times. The J gene is TRBJ2-5, the V gene TRBV27; D gene ambiguous. Germline loops: CDR1 MNHEY, CDR2 SMNVEV (reference sequence). Trimming pared 3 bases from V and 5 bases from J, leaving 10 bases between. The CDR3 extends over 13 amino acids. In DNA, the CDR3 is TGTGCCAGCAGTTTTGGCATATCCGAGACCCAGTACTTC. Its protein is CASSFGISETQYF.

Only a few counts were recorded for this clonotype. This chain links TRBV6-1 with TRBJ2-5; 9 nucleotides agree with TRBD1. CDR1 is MNHNS, CDR2 SASEGT, per germline. The junction had 9 bases not matched to a gene; V was cut back by 6 bases and J by 7 bases. The CDR3 has 14 residues. CDR3 DNA sequence: TGTGCCAGCAGCCCGGGACAGGGTTATGGGACCCAGTACTTC. Residues: CASSPGQGYGTQYF.

This clonotype was detected a few times. The chain uses TRBV7-9 and TRBJ2-7, with a tentative D call TRBD1 (6 bases). V was shortened by 7 bases and J by 6 bases, with 13 bases between the two germline ends. Per the germline V gene, CDR1 is SEHNR and CDR2 is FQNEAQ (reference sequence). CDR3 size: 12 residues. The CDR3 protein is CASTNGQPEQYF. For the CDR3, the DNA is TGTGCCAGCACCAATGGACAGCCCGAGCAGTACTTC.